This TCR beta chain was profiled in a study of T cells of healthy individuals. One entry per CDR3 protein, called by TCRdb with MiXCR from the 5' RACE reads. Of about 96,000 distinct CDR3 sequences in the sample, approximately 15% were seen once. Germline CDR1 MGHDK, CDR2 SYGVNS. The CDR3 totals 15 residues. The ends lost 4 bases at V and 9 bases at J; junction bases unmatched: 9. The chain carries TRBV25-1 and TRBJ1-6, with 7 bases that match TRBD1. The clonotype originates from a human donor in good health. CDR3 DNA: TGTGCCAGCAGTGCCTTGACAGGGCGCAGTTCACCCCTCCACTTT. Its translation is CASSALTGRSSPLHF.